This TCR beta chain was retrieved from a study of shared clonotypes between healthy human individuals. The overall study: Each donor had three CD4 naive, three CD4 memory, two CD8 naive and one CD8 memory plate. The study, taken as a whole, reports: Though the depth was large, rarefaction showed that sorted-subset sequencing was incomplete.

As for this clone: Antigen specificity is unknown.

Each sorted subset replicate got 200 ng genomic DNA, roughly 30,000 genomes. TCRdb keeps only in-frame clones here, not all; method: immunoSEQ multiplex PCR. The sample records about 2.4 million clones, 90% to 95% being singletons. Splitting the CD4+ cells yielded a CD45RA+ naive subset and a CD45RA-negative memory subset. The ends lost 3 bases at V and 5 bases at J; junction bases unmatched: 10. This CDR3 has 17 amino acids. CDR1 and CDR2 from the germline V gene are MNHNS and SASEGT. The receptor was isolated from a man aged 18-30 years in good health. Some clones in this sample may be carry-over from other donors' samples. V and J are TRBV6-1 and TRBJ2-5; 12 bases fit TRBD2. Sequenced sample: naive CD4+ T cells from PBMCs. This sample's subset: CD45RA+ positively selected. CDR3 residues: CASSDALAGGGRETQYF. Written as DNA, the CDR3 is TGTGCCAGCAGTGATGCCCTAGCGGGAGGGGGTAGGGAGACCCAGTACTTC.